The 25 T cell receptor beta chains presented below share a single source sample, sequenced in a study of EBV T-cell therapy then PD-1 blockade in nasopharyngeal carcinoma. Antigens for these TCRs are unknown. Clones were sequenced by immunoSEQ multiplex PCR, and TCRdb holds only the in-frame ones, with some missing. The table has 20,000 or so clones, roughly 84% seen once. Treatment indicated: AdE1-LMPpoly-expanded autologous EBV-specific T-cell therapy followed by anti-PD-1 nivolumab. The source material was CD8+ T cells from blood, sampled between days 50 and 65 from a patient whose treatment included autologous EBV-specific T cells and nivolumab. These TCRs come from a middle-aged man with nasopharyngeal carcinoma.

The V gene is TRBV6-1, the J gene TRBJ1-5; 8 bases match TRBD1. The CDR3 is 20 residues long. V lost 1 base, J lost 2 bases, and 16 bases stayed unmatched. Germline V gene data show CDR1 as MNHNS and CDR2 as SASEGT. CDR3: CASSEGWEQGVFFGNQPQHF. The CDR3 DNA reads TGTGCCAGCAGTGAAGGGTGGGAACAGGGGGTTTTCTTTGGCAATCAGCCCCAGCATTTT.

V is TRBV28 and J is TRBJ1-1; D possibly corresponds to TRBD1 (5 bases). This CDR3 comprises 13 residues. Trimming took 7 bases from V and 5 from J, leaving 14 bases between them. In germline, CDR1 is MDHEN, CDR2 SYDVKM. This CDR3 reads CASTDGAGTEAFF. The CDR3 bases are TGTGCCAGCACCGACGGGGCAGGGACTGAAGCTTTCTTT.

This chain connects TRBV11-1 to TRBJ1-6; D call uncertain. Trimming left V 3 bases short and J 11 bases short, with 11 bases between. The germline V gene encodes CDR1 SGHAT and CDR2 FQDESV (reference sequence). CDR3 length: 13 residues. CDR3 loop: CASSLWTEAPLHF. CDR3 in DNA: TGTGCCAGCAGCTTGTGGACGGAGGCACCCCTCCACTTT.

The chain is built from TRBV6-4 and TRBJ2-1; 9 bases are a match to TRBD2. With V trimmed by 0 bases and J by 3 bases, 0 bases remained unmatched. CDR3 size: 15 residues. Germline V lookup: CDR1 MRHNA, CDR2 SNTAGT. Here the CDR3 DNA reads TGTGCCAGCAGTGACTCGCGGGGGGGCTACAATGAGCAGTTCTTC. Residues: CASSDSRGGYNEQFF.

The gene calls are TRBV28 and TRBJ2-4; tentatively, D is TRBD1 (6 bases). Germline CDR1 reads MDHEN; CDR2 reads SYDVKM. V was shortened by 2 bases and J by 0 bases, with 14 bases between the two germline ends. The CDR3 has 17 residues. Written as DNA, the CDR3 is TGTGCCAGCAGTTTACCAGACAGGCCTCTAGCCAAAAACATTCAGTACTTC. Translation gives CASSLPDRPLAKNIQYF.

The chain combines TRBV7-9 with TRBJ1-5, with TRBD1 as a possible D gene (6 bases). Trimming took off 5 bases at V and 7 bases at J, with 15 bases between the two ends. In germline, CDR1 is SEHNR, CDR2 FQNEAQ (reference sequence). This CDR3 spans 14 amino acids. In DNA, the CDR3 is TGTGCCAGCAGCCCGTCGGACAGTACGCAGCCCCAGCATTTT. Translation: CASSPSDSTQPQHF.

The chain couples TRBV6-2 or TRBV6-3 to TRBJ1-2; 8 positions agree with TRBD1. This CDR3 has 14 amino acids. V was clipped by 5 bases and J by 4 bases; unmatched bases: 6. Germline lookup yields CDR1 MNHEY and CDR2 SVGEGT. As DNA, the CDR3 is TGTGCCAGCAGTCGGACAGGGATGATCTATGGCTACACCTTC. This encodes CASSRTGMIYGYTF.

The count of this clone is one. The chain combines TRBV5-1 with TRBJ2-2; D gene unclear. Germline CDR1 and CDR2: SGHRS and YFSETQ. This CDR3 has 13 amino acids. V gave up 1 base and J gave up 7 bases, with 8 bases separating them. The CDR3 bases are TGCGCCAGCAGCTTGACCCTAGACGGGGAGCTGTTTTTT. Residues: CASSLTLDGELFF.

The chain links TRBV7-2 to TRBJ1-2; the D gene is possibly TRBD1 (6 bases). Germline V gives CDR1 SGHTA, CDR2 FQGNSA. The V gene lost 1 base and the J gene lost 7 bases, with 22 bases spanning the gap. The CDR3 extends over 17 amino acids. CDR3 amino acids: CASSLVLRAGEVGGYTF. CDR3 bases: TGTGCCAGCAGCTTAGTATTAAGGGCAGGGGAAGTGGGTGGCTACACCTTC.

This chain uses TRBV7-8 with TRBJ1-5; TRBD1 matches 8 bases. The CDR3 has 16 residues. Germline values: CDR1 SGHVS, CDR2 FQNEAQ. With 4 bases clipped from V and 4 bases from J, the junction kept 9 bases outside the gene matches. The CDR3 here is CASSSLGQDPNQPQHF. CDR3 sequence (DNA): TGTGCCAGCAGCTCGTTGGGACAGGATCCAAATCAGCCCCAGCATTTT. The full variable domain, with the rest looked up from reference TRBV7-8 and TRBJ1-5, is GAGVSQSPRYKVAKRGQDVALRCDPISGHVSLFWYQQALGQGPEFLTYFQNEAQLDKSGLPSDRFFAERPEGSVSTLKIQRTQQEDSAVYLCASSSLGQDPNQPQHFGDGTRLSIL.

The chain is built from TRBV3-1 (or the pseudogene TRBV3-2) and TRBJ1-4; D remains ambiguous. CDR1 is LGHDT and CDR2 is YNNKEL in the germline V gene (reference sequence). This CDR3 comprises 17 residues. Deletions cut 0 bases from V and 3 bases from J, with 14 bases between. The CDR3 sequence is CASSQEYAGVSNEKLFF. For the CDR3, the DNA is TGTGCCAGCAGCCAAGAATACGCAGGAGTCTCTAATGAAAAACTGTTTTTT.

There are a few counts of this clone. Other DNA sequences in the sample encode the same CDR3. The chain employs TRBV6-4 and TRBJ2-3; 8 bases match TRBD2. Germline V lookup: CDR1 MRHNA, CDR2 SNTAGT. With 0 bases clipped from V and 1 base from J, the junction kept 0 bases outside the gene matches. The CDR3 is 15 residues long. CDR3 coding DNA: TGTGCCAGCAGTGACTCTAGCGGGGGCACAGATACGCAGTATTTT. Its protein is CASSDSSGGTDTQYF.

In this sample, this clone turned up a few times. This chain links TRBV5-6 with TRBJ1-5, with D maybe TRBD1 (6 bases). The CDR3 is 13 residues long. Trimming stripped 4 bases from V and 6 bases from J, with 11 bases between. Germline CDR1 is SGHDT and CDR2 is YYEEEE. CDR3 coding DNA: TGTGCCAGCAGCACCCAGGGGACTCAGCCCCAGCATTTT. Protein product: CASSTQGTQPQHF. Combining the CDR3 with reference TRBV5-6 and TRBJ1-5 gives the whole variable domain DAGVTQSPTHLIKTRGQQVTLRCSPKSGHDTVSWYQQALGQGPQFIFQYYEEEERQRGNFPDRFSGHQFPNYSSELNVNALLLGDSALYLCASSTQGTQPQHFGDGTRLSIL.

The V call is TRBV5-1, the J call TRBJ1-6, with D unresolved. The CDR3 runs to 15 residues. CDR1 and CDR2 from the germline V gene are SGHRS and YFSETQ. The V gene lost 1 base and the J gene lost 11 bases, with 16 bases spanning the gap. CDR3 nucleotides: TGCGCCAGCAGCTTGTTGTCACGACACGGTCCACCCCTCCACTTT. Translating gives CASSLLSRHGPPLHF.

The V call is TRBV5-4, the J call TRBJ1-1; TRBD1 might be the D (5 bases). Germline V gives CDR1 SGHNT, CDR2 YYREEE (reference sequence). Trimming shortened V by 3 bases and J by 3 bases, and 9 bases separated the two germline ends. The CDR3 has 13 residues. CDR3 DNA sequence: TGTGCCAGCAGCTGGGGGGAAGACACTGAAGCTTTCTTT. This gives the protein CASSWGEDTEAFF. The full variable domain, in which reference TRBV5-4 and TRBJ1-1 provide the parts outside the CDR3, is ETGVTQSPTHLIKTRGQQVTLRCSSQSGHNTVSWYQQALGQGPQFIFQYYREEENGRGNFPPRFSGLQFPNYSSELNVNALELDDSALYLCASSWGEDTEAFFGQGTRLTVV.

The chain joins TRBV4-1 to TRBJ2-2; 11 bases fit TRBD2. Germline assignment: CDR1 MGHRA and CDR2 YSYEKL. Trimming removed 3 bases from V and 6 bases from J; junction bases left unmatched: 9. The CDR3 sequence is 17 residues long. The CDR3 DNA sequence: TGCGCCAGCAGCCAGCTTATTAGCGGGGGGGCCCCCGGGGAGCTGTTTTTT. Translation gives CASSQLISGGAPGELFF.

The chain is built from TRBV18 and TRBJ2-5; D ambiguous. Trimming cost V 1 base and J 5 bases, with 8 bases left between them. The CDR3 length is 13 residues. Germline V lookup: CDR1 KGHSH, CDR2 LQKENI. CDR3: CASSPLAPETQYF. In nucleotides, the CDR3 is TGTGCCAGCTCACCACTAGCCCCGGAGACCCAGTACTTC.

The chain couples TRBV4-3 to TRBJ2-1; D assignment may be TRBD1 or TRBD2 (5 bases each). CDR1 is LGHNA and CDR2 is YSLEER in the germline V gene. V lost 5 bases to trimming and J lost 7 bases, with 18 bases between them. The CDR3 has 15 amino acids. CDR3 amino acids: CASSDGVGVGNEQFF. CDR3 DNA sequence: TGCGCCAGCAGCGACGGGGTGGGGGTAGGGAATGAGCAGTTCTTC.

The chain recombines TRBV28 with TRBJ2-2; the D gene is possibly TRBD1 (5 bases). Germline CDR1 is MDHEN and CDR2 is SYDVKM. Trimming took off 3 bases at V and 2 bases at J, with 13 bases between the two ends. The length of the CDR3 is 16 residues. CDR3: CASSLVGRTNTGELFF. The DNA of the CDR3 is TGTGCCAGCAGTTTGGTCGGCAGGACAAACACCGGGGAGCTGTTTTTT.

The chain recombines TRBV10-3 with TRBJ2-1; 15 nucleotides match TRBD2. The CDR3 loop spans 20 amino acids. Unmatched junction bases numbered 6, after V lost 0 bases and J lost 0 bases. Germline V CDR1 and CDR2: ENHRY, SYGVKD. CDR3 nucleotides: TGTGCCATCAGTGAGTCGGGACTAGCGGGGGGCGCAAGCTCCTACAATGAGCAGTTCTTC. This encodes CAISESGLAGGASSYNEQFF.

The chain carries TRBV29-1 and TRBJ1-1, with D uncertain. V was cut by 6 bases and J by 2 bases, with 13 bases left in between. Germline values: CDR1 SQVTM, CDR2 ANQGSEA. The CDR3 totals 13 residues. The chain's CDR3 is CSVLSGSNTEAFF. CDR3 coding DNA: TGCAGCGTCTTATCGGGTTCAAACACTGAAGCTTTCTTT.

The V and J genes are TRBV27 and TRBJ1-2; weak D call: TRBD1 (5 bases). The germline CDR1 and CDR2 sequences are MNHEY and SMNVEV (reference sequence). CDR3 length: 13 amino acids. The ends were cut back, 5 bases at V and 6 bases at J, with 13 bases in the middle. The CDR3: CASSLRGADGYTF. The DNA of the CDR3 is TGTGCCAGCAGTCTACGAGGGGCTGATGGCTACACCTTC.

The rearrangement links TRBV27 to TRBJ1-5, with TRBD1 matching over 8 bases. The length of the CDR3 is 14 residues. Germline CDR1 MNHEY, CDR2 SMNVEV (reference sequence). V gave up 5 bases and J gave up 3 bases; unmatched junction bases: 3. The CDR3: CASSPGGSNQPQHF. DNA of the CDR3: TGTGCCAGCAGTCCAGGGGGCTCCAATCAGCCCCAGCATTTT.

CDR3 loop: CASSVYSTSSGYTF. The CDR3 DNA reads as TGTGCCAGCAGCGTATACTCGACTTCCTCTGGCTACACCTTC. The rearrangement joins TRBV9 to TRBJ1-2; D gene uncertain. Trimming shortened V by 1 base and J by 7 bases, and 14 bases separated the two germline ends. Germline-derived CDR1 and CDR2 are SGDLS and YYNGEE. This CDR3 has 14 residues.

V usage is TRBV9 and J usage is TRBJ2-6; tentative D call: TRBD2 (5 bases). This CDR3 is built from 17 residues. Trimming removed 6 bases from V and 0 bases from J, with 16 bases in between. Germline CDR1 reads SGDLS; CDR2 reads YYNGEE. The CDR3 spells CASTLRAGASGANVLTF. CDR3 sequence (DNA): TGTGCCAGCACCCTGCGGGCAGGAGCCTCTGGGGCCAACGTCCTGACTTTC.